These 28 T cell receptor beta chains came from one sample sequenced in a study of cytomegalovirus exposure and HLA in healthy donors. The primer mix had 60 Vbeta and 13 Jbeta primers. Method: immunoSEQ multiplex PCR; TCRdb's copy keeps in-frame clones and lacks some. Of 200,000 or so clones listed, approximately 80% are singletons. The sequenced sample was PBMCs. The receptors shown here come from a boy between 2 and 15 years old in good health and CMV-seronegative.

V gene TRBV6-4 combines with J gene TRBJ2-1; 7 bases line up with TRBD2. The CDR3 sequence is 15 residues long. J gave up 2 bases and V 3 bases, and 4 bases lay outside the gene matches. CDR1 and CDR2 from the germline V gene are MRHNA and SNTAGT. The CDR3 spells CASSENGGTYNEQFF. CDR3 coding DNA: TGTGCCAGCAGTGAAAACGGGGGGACCTACAATGAGCAGTTCTTC.

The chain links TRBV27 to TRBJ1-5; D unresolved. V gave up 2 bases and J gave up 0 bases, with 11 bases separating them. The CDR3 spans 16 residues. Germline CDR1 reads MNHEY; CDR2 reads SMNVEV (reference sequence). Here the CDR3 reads CASSLTGFYSNQPQHF. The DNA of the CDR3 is TGTGCCAGCAGTTTAACCGGGTTTTATAGCAATCAGCCCCAGCATTTT.

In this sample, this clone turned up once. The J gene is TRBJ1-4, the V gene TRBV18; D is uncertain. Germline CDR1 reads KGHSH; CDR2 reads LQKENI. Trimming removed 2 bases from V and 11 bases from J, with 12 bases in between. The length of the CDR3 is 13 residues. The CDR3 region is CASSPGPREKLFF. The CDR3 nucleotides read TGTGCCAGCTCACCAGGGCCCCGTGAGAAACTGTTTTTT.

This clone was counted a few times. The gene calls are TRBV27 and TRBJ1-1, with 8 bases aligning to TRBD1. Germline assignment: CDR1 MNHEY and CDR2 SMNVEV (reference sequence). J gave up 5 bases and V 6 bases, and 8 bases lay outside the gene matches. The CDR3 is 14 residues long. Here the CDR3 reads CASRVAGGMTEAFF. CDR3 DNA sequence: TGTGCCAGCAGAGTGGCAGGGGGCATGACTGAAGCTTTCTTT.

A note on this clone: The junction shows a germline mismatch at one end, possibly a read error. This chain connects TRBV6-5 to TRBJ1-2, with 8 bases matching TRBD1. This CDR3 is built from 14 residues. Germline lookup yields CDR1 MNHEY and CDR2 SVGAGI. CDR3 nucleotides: TGTGCCAGCAGTTACAGGGGTGGGACAGGAAATCTTCTCTTC. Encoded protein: CASSYRGGTGNLLF.

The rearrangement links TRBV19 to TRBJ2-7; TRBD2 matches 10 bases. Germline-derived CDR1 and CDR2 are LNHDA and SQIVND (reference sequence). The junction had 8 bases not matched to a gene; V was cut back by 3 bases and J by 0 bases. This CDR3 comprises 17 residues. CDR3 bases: TGTGCCAGTAGTATTCGGTCTAGCGGGAGACGCTCCTACGAGCAGTACTTC. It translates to CASSIRSSGRRSYEQYF.

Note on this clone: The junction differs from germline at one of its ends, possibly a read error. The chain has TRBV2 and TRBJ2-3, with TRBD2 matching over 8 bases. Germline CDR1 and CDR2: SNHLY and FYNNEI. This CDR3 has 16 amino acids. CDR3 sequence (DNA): TGTGCCAGCAGCGAAGTAGCGGGACCTAGCACAGATACGCAGTATTTT. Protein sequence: CASSEVAGPSTDTQYF.

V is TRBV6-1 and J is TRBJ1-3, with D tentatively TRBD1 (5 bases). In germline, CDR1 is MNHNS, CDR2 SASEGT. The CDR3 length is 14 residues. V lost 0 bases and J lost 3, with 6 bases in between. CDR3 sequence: CASSEAGVGNTIYF. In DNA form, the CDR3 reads TGTGCCAGCAGTGAAGCAGGGGTTGGAAACACCATATATTTT.

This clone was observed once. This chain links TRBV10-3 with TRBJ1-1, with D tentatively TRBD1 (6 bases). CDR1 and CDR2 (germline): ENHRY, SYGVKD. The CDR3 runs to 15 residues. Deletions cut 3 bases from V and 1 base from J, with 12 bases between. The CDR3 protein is CAISDPGTPNTEAFF. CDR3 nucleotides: TGTGCCATCAGTGACCCCGGGACACCGAACACTGAAGCTTTCTTT.

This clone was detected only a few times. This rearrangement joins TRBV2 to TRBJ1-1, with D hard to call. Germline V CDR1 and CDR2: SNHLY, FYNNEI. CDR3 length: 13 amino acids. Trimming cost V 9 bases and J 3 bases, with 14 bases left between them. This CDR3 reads CARGSSLYTEAFF. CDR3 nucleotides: TGTGCCAGGGGGAGTTCTTTGTACACTGAAGCTTTCTTT.

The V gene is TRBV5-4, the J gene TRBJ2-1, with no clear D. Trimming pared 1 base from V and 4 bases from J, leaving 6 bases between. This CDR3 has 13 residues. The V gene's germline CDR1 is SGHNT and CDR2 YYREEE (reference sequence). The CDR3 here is CASSLSTYNEQFF. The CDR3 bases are TGTGCCAGCAGCTTGTCAACATACAATGAGCAGTTCTTC. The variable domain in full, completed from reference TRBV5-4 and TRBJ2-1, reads ETGVTQSPTHLIKTRGQQVTLRCSSQSGHNTVSWYQQALGQGPQFIFQYYREEENGRGNFPPRFSGLQFPNYSSELNVNALELDDSALYLCASSLSTYNEQFFGPGTRLTVL.

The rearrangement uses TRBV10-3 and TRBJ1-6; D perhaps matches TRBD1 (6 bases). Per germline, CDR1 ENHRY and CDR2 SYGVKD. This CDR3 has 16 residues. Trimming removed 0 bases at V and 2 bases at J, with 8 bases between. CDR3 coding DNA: TGTGCCATCAGTGAGTCGTGGGACACCTATAATTCACCCCTCCACTTT. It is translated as CAISESWDTYNSPLHF.

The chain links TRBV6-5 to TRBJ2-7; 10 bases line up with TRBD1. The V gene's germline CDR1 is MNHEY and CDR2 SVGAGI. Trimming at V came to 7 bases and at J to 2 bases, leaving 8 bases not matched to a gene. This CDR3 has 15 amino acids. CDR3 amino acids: CASTPGTGVTYEQYF. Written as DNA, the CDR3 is TGTGCCAGCACCCCCGGGACAGGGGTTACCTACGAGCAGTACTTC.

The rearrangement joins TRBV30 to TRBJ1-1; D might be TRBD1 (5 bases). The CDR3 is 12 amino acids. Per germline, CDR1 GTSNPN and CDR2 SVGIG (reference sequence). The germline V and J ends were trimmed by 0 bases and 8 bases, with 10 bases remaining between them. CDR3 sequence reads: CAWSVGGGEAFF. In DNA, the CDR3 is TGTGCCTGGAGTGTGGGGGGTGGGGAAGCTTTCTTT.

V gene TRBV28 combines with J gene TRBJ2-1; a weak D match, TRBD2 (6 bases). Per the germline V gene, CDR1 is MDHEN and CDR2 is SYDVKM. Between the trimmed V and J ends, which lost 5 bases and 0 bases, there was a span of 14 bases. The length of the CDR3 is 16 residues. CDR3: CASSLNSGSSYNEQFF. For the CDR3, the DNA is TGTGCCAGCAGTCTAAATAGCGGAAGCTCCTACAATGAGCAGTTCTTC.

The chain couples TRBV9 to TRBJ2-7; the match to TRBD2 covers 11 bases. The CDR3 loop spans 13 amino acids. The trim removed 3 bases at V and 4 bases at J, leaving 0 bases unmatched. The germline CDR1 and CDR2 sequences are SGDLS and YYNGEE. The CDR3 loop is CASSASGGYEQYF. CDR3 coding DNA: TGTGCCAGCAGCGCTAGCGGGGGGTACGAGCAGTACTTC.

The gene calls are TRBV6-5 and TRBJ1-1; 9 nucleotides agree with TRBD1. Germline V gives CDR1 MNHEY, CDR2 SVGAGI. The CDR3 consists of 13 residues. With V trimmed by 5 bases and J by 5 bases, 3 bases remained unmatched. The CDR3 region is CASSGQGRTEAFF. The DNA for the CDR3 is TGTGCCAGCAGTGGACAGGGGAGAACTGAAGCTTTCTTT.

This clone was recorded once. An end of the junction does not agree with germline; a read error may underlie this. CDR3 protein: CASSGFGTSYPNTGELFF. DNA for the CDR3: TGTGCTAGCAGCGGCTTCGGGACTAGCTACCCGAACACCGGGGAGCTGTTTTTT. V usage is TRBV7-7 and J usage is TRBJ2-2, with 9 bases matching TRBD2. CDR1 is SSHAT, CDR2 FNYEAQ, per germline (reference sequence). The CDR3 runs 18 residues.

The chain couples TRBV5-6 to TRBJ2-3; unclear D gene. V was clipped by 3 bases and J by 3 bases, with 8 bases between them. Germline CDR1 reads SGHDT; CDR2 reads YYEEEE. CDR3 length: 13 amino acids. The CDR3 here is CASSWPRTDTQYF. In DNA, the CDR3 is TGTGCCAGCAGCTGGCCTAGGACAGATACGCAGTATTTT.

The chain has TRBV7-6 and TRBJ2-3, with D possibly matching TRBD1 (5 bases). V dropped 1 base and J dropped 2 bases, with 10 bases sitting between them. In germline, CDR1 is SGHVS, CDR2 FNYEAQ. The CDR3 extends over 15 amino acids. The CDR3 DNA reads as TGTGCCAGCAGCTTAGGGGCAGGGAACACAGATACGCAGTATTTT. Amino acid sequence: CASSLGAGNTDTQYF.

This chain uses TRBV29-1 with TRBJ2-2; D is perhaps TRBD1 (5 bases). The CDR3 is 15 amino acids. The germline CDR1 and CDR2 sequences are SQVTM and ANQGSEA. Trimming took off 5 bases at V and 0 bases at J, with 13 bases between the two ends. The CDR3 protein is CSVQTGYANTGELFF. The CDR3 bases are TGCAGCGTTCAAACAGGCTACGCGAACACCGGGGAGCTGTTTTTT.

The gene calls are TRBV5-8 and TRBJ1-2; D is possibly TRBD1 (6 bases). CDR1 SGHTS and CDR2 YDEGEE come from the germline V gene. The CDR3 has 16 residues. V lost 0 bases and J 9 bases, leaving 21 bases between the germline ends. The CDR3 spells CASSLGLGHGIWSYTF. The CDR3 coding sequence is TGTGCCAGCAGCTTGGGCCTGGGACACGGGATCTGGAGCTACACCTTC.

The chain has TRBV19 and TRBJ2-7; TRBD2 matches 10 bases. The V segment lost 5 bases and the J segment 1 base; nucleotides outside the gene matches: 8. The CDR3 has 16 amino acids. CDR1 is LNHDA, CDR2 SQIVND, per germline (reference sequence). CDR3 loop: CASSHGASGSSYEQYF. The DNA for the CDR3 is TGTGCCAGTAGTCATGGGGCTAGCGGGAGTTCCTACGAGCAGTACTTC.

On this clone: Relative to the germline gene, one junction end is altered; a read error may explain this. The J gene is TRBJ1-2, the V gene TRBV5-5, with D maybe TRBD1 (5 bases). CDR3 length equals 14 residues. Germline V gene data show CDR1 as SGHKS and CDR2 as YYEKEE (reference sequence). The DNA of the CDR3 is TGTGCCAGCAGCTTGGAAACAGGAGGGAATGGCTACCCCTTC. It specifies CASSLETGGNGYPF.

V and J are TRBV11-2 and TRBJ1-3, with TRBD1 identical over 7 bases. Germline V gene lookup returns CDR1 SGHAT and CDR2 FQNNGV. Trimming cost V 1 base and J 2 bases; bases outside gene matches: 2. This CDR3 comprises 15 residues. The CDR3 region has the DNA TGTGCCAGCAGCTTAGGAGGGGGCACTGGAAACACCATATATTTT. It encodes CASSLGGGTGNTIYF.

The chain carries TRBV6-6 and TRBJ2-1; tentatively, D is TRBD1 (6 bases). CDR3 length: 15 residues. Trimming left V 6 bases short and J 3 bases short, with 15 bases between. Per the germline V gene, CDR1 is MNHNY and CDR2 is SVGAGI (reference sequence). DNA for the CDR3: TGTGCCAGCAGCCCAGGGGTTGGGTACTACAATGAGCAGTTCTTC. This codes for CASSPGVGYYNEQFF.

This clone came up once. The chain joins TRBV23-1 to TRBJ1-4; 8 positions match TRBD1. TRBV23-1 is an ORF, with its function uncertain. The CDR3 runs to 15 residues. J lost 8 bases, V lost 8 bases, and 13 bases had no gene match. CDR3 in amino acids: CASPPNGTGGEKLFF. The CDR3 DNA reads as TGCGCCAGCCCACCAAACGGGACAGGTGGGGAAAAACTGTTTTTT.

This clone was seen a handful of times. In DNA, the CDR3 is TGTGCCAGCAGCCCCCCCAGGGGGAATTCACCCCTCCACTTT. As protein: CASSPPRGNSPLHF. The rearrangement uses TRBV5-5 and TRBJ1-6; 7 nucleotides agree with TRBD1. V lost 4 bases, J lost 7 bases, and 5 bases stayed unmatched. The CDR3 covers 14 residues. Germline V gene sequence: CDR1 SGHKS, CDR2 YYEKEE (reference sequence).